Listed here are 32 T cell receptor beta chains from one sample, sequenced in a study of OX40 agonist ivuxolimab in advanced cancers. The method was immunoSEQ multiplex PCR; TCRdb's version includes in-frame clones alone and lacks a portion of them. The profile shows about 33,000 clones, roughly 83% of them singletons. Sequencing was performed on CD4+ or CD8+ T cells sorted from blood, taken in a trial of the OX40 agonist ivuxolimab. These TCRs come from an adult with an advanced solid tumor such as melanoma, head and neck, liver or kidney cancer.

The chain has TRBV13 and TRBJ2-7; D remains unclear. CDR1 is PRHDT, CDR2 FYEKMQ, per germline (reference sequence). This CDR3 is built from 13 residues. V lost 6 bases and J 2 bases, leaving 11 bases between the germline ends. The CDR3 region has the DNA TGTGCCAGCAGTAACCGCGGAACCTACGAGCAGTACTTC. This sequence encodes CASSNRGTYEQYF.

This clone was observed a handful of times. V usage is TRBV4-1 and J usage is TRBJ1-1; D is perhaps TRBD1 (5 bases). This CDR3 comprises 14 residues. The germline gives CDR1 MGHRA, CDR2 YSYEKL. The V and J ends lost 6 bases and 4 bases respectively, with 15 bases between them. DNA of the CDR3: TGCGCCAGCAGACCGGGGACCGTAGGCACTGAAGCTTTCTTT. Translated: CASRPGTVGTEAFF.

The V call is TRBV9, the J call TRBJ1-3; D gene unclear. Deletions cut 4 bases from V and 4 bases from J, with 12 bases between. CDR1 is SGDLS and CDR2 is YYNGEE in the germline V gene. This CDR3 contains 14 residues. DNA of the CDR3: TGTGCCAGCAGCTCTCCCGGGGAGGGAAACACCATATATTTT. It encodes CASSSPGEGNTIYF.

The chain carries TRBV7-6 and TRBJ1-1; the D gene is possibly TRBD1 (6 bases). The V and J ends lost 2 bases and 1 base respectively, with 14 bases between them. The germline CDR1 and CDR2 sequences are SGHVS and FNYEAQ. The CDR3 is 16 amino acids. The CDR3 spells CASSLYGVGGNTEAFF. Here the CDR3 DNA reads TGTGCCAGCAGCTTATACGGCGTAGGGGGGAACACTGAAGCTTTCTTT.

The table lists this clone with a count of one. The V call is TRBV30, the J call TRBJ2-7; weak D call: TRBD2 (6 bases). This CDR3 comprises 14 residues. V dropped 2 bases and J dropped 2 bases, with 13 bases sitting between them. CDR1 and CDR2 (germline): GTSNPN, SVGIG (reference sequence). In nucleotides, the CDR3 is TGTGCCTGGAGTTGGGGTGGGGGGACCTACGAGCAGTACTTC. Protein product: CAWSWGGGTYEQYF.

The chain carries TRBV27 and TRBJ2-1; D call uncertain. Germline V gene lookup returns CDR1 MNHEY and CDR2 SMNVEV (reference sequence). The germline V and J ends were trimmed by 3 bases and 7 bases, with 7 bases remaining between them. This CDR3 is built from 12 residues. The CDR3 bases are TGTGCCAGCAGTTTTGGTGGGAATGAGCAGTTCTTC. Residues: CASSFGGNEQFF.

This clone was counted once. The chain is built from TRBV12-2 and TRBJ2-7. TRBV12-2 is a pseudogene. The CDR3 extends over 13 amino acids. In DNA form, the CDR3 reads TGTGCAAGTCGCCCTGTGGGTTCCTACGAGCAGTACTTC. Its translation is CASRPVGSYEQYF.

This chain connects TRBV13 to TRBJ2-7; the match to TRBD1 covers 10 bases. This CDR3 spans 14 amino acids. The germline CDR1 and CDR2 sequences are PRHDT and FYEKMQ (reference sequence). Trimming removed 4 bases from V and 4 bases from J; junction bases left unmatched: 4. The CDR3 DNA is TGTGCCAGCAGCTCCCGGGACAGGGGTTACGAGCAGTACTTC. Translating gives CASSSRDRGYEQYF.

J is TRBJ2-7 and V is TRBV7-9; no definite D call. The V gene lost 2 bases and the J gene lost 4 bases, with 6 bases spanning the gap. The CDR3 covers 12 residues. CDR1 is SEHNR, CDR2 FQNEAQ, per germline (reference sequence). CDR3: CASSLRLYEQYF. DNA for the CDR3: TGTGCCAGCAGCTTACGGCTATACGAGCAGTACTTC. Supplemented by reference TRBV7-9 and TRBJ2-7, the full variable domain reads DTGVSQNPRHKITKRGQNVTFRCDPISEHNRLYWYRQTLGQGPEFLTYFQNEAQLEKSRLLSDRFSAERPKGSFSTLEIQRTEQGDSAMYLCASSLRLYEQYFGPGTRLTVT.

This clone was seen just once. The chain joins TRBV5-8 to TRBJ1-1; 11 bases line up with TRBD1. V gave up 4 bases and J gave up 1 base; unmatched junction bases: 6. The CDR3 loop spans 16 amino acids. The germline V gene encodes CDR1 SGHTS and CDR2 YDEGEE. The CDR3 bases are TGTGCCAGCAGCCAGCGGACAGGGGGCCGGAACACTGAAGCTTTCTTT. Translated, it gives CASSQRTGGRNTEAFF.

This rearrangement joins TRBV9 to TRBJ1-2, with D unresolved. Germline CDR1 and CDR2: SGDLS and YYNGEE. The CDR3 runs 13 residues. Trimming removed 0 bases from V and 2 bases from J, with 5 bases in between. The DNA of the CDR3 is TGTGCCAGCAGCGTAGATTCAAACTATGGCTACACCTTC. Translation gives CASSVDSNYGYTF.

J is TRBJ2-7 and V is TRBV4-2; the D gene is possibly TRBD2 (6 bases). The germline V and J ends were trimmed by 5 bases and 4 bases, with 12 bases remaining between them. CDR1 and CDR2 from the germline V gene are LGHNA and YNFKEQ. The CDR3 extends over 13 amino acids. For the CDR3, the DNA is TGTGCCAGCAGCGAGGTGGGGGGATACGAGCAGTACTTC. Amino acids: CASSEVGGYEQYF.

The chain combines TRBV2 with TRBJ2-7; 10 bases are shared with TRBD2. J was trimmed by 2 bases and V by 2 bases; bases with no gene match: 6. Germline V gene lookup returns CDR1 SNHLY and CDR2 FYNNEI. The CDR3 length is 16 residues. The DNA for the CDR3 is TGTGCCAGCAGTGAATCGCTAGCGGGGGCTGCCTACGAGCAGTACTTC. Translated, it gives CASSESLAGAAYEQYF.

The chain links TRBV7-3 to TRBJ2-3; 10 nucleotides match TRBD2. CDR3 length equals 15 residues. CDR1 is SGHTA and CDR2 is FQGTGA in the germline V gene. V lost 5 bases, J lost 2 bases, and 4 bases stayed unmatched. CDR3 sequence: CASSAGLAATDTQYF. The CDR3 DNA follows: TGTGCCAGCAGCGCAGGACTAGCGGCCACAGATACGCAGTATTTT.

In its sample, this clone was seen once. V is TRBV4-1 and J is TRBJ2-7; D unresolved. The CDR3 sequence is 14 residues long. V was shortened by 4 bases and J by 6 bases, with 16 bases between the two germline ends. Germline V lookup: CDR1 MGHRA, CDR2 YSYEKL. CDR3 bases: TGCGCCAGCAGCCTTCGGACCTGGCCCTCCGAGCAGTACTTC. Its protein product is CASSLRTWPSEQYF.

The DNA of the CDR3 is TGCGCCAGCAGCCAAGCACAGGGGGTCAGTTCACCCCTCCACTTT. Translating gives CASSQAQGVSSPLHF. V usage is TRBV4-3 and J usage is TRBJ1-6; 8 bases align to TRBD1. The V gene end was trimmed by 1 base and the J gene end by 9 bases; junction bases not matched to a gene: 5. In germline, CDR1 is LGHNA, CDR2 YSLEER. The CDR3 spans 15 residues.

The chain couples TRBV28 to TRBJ1-1; 8 bases align to TRBD1. This CDR3 comprises 14 residues. Germline assignment: CDR1 MDHEN and CDR2 SYDVKM. Trimming removed 6 bases from V and 7 bases from J; junction bases left unmatched: 10. The chain's CDR3 is CASRPTGGSVEAFF. For the CDR3, the DNA is TGTGCCAGCAGACCTACAGGGGGTTCGGTTGAAGCTTTCTTT.

This clone has a count of ten or more. The CDR3 DNA is TGTGCCAGCAGTTACTCCTCTTTCTACGAGCAGTACTTC. As protein: CASSYSSFYEQYF. This chain links TRBV6-5 with TRBJ2-7; unclear D gene. The CDR3 is 13 amino acids. Trimming removed 0 bases at V and 3 bases at J, with 6 bases between. The germline V gene has CDR1 MNHEY and CDR2 SVGAGI.

The chain couples TRBV7-9 to TRBJ2-5; no definite D call. This CDR3 comprises 14 residues. Germline assignment: CDR1 SEHNR and CDR2 FQNEAQ (reference sequence). The V end lost 7 bases, the J end lost 1 base, and 13 bases lay between the germline ends. CDR3: CASMPDGLQETQYF. For the CDR3, the DNA is TGTGCCAGCATGCCGGACGGCCTCCAAGAGACCCAGTACTTC.

V and J are TRBV27 and TRBJ1-1; no firm D call. Deletions cut 3 bases from V and 1 base from J, with 6 bases between. CDR3 size: 13 residues. Germline CDR1 is MNHEY and CDR2 is SMNVEV (reference sequence). CDR3 sequence reads: CASSFFRNTEAFF. The DNA for the CDR3 is TGTGCCAGCAGTTTTTTCCGGAACACTGAAGCTTTCTTT.

The rearrangement uses TRBV14 and TRBJ2-7, with D perhaps being TRBD1 or TRBD2 (5 bases each). CDR3 length equals 15 residues. Germline assignment: CDR1 SGHDN and CDR2 FVKESK. Between the trimmed V and J ends, which lost 3 bases and 0 bases, there was a span of 12 bases. This chain's CDR3 is CASSQGVGSSYEQYF. The CDR3 DNA is TGTGCCAGCAGCCAGGGGGTGGGTAGCTCCTACGAGCAGTACTTC. Filled out from reference TRBV14 and TRBJ2-7, the complete variable domain reads EAGVTQFPSHSVIEKGQTVTLRCDPISGHDNLYWYRRVMGKEIKFLLHFVKESKQDESGMPNNRFLAERTGGTYSTLKVQPAELEDSGVYFCASSQGVGSSYEQYFGPGTRLTVT.

The chain recombines TRBV9 with TRBJ2-5, with 7 nucleotides matching TRBD1. This CDR3 region has 14 residues. J lost 1 base, V lost 3 bases, and 3 bases had no gene match. Germline CDR1 is SGDLS and CDR2 is YYNGEE. CDR3 in amino acids: CASSGRDSQETQYF. CDR3 bases: TGTGCCAGCAGCGGCCGGGACAGCCAAGAGACCCAGTACTTC.

This clone was recorded once. The CDR3 sequence is CASSPGLIYEQYF. CDR3 bases: TGTGCCAGCAGCCCGGGACTAATCTACGAGCAGTACTTC. The V gene is TRBV7-2, the J gene TRBJ2-7; 7 nucleotides line up with TRBD2. Germline CDR1 is SGHTA and CDR2 is FQGNSA. This CDR3 spans 13 amino acids. Trimming took 5 bases from V and 3 from J; bases not matched to a gene: 4.

Here the CDR3 DNA reads TGCGCCAGCAGCCAAGGTCTTGGTTCACCCCTCCACTTT. This translates into CASSQGLGSPLHF. V gene TRBV4-1 combines with J gene TRBJ1-6; D gene uncertain. This CDR3 contains 13 residues. Germline V gives CDR1 MGHRA, CDR2 YSYEKL. Trimming removed 1 base at V and 9 bases at J, with 7 bases between.

V and J are TRBV7-3 and TRBJ2-1; the match to TRBD2 covers 11 bases. The V gene end was trimmed by 3 bases and the J gene end by 5 bases; junction bases not matched to a gene: 6. The V gene's germline CDR1 is SGHTA and CDR2 FQGTGA. The CDR3 is 16 amino acids. CDR3 loop: CASSLLTSGMDNEQFF. The CDR3 bases are TGTGCCAGCAGCTTGTTGACTAGCGGGATGGACAATGAGCAGTTCTTC.

This clone rates as medium-sized. The gene calls are TRBV30 and TRBJ1-6; maybe TRBD1 (5 bases). The CDR3 loop spans 15 amino acids. V lost 8 bases, J lost 1 base, and 15 bases lay in between. CDR1 is GTSNPN and CDR2 is SVGIG in the germline V gene (reference sequence). CDR3 sequence reads: CATRRAGSYNSPLHF. Here the CDR3 DNA reads TGTGCCACGAGGAGGGCAGGGTCCTATAATTCACCCCTCCACTTT.

The rearrangement joins TRBV6-1 to TRBJ2-7, with D tentatively TRBD2 (7 bases). CDR1 is MNHNS and CDR2 is SASEGT in the germline V gene. CDR3 length: 15 residues. The V end was cut by 7 bases, the J end by 7 bases, with 23 bases between. CDR3 in DNA: TGTGCCAGCACTGTATTAGGAGGGGGGGGCCAAGAGCAGTACTTC. Amino acids: CASTVLGGGGQEQYF.

V gene TRBV4-2 combines with J gene TRBJ2-1; 7 bases agree with TRBD1. CDR1 and CDR2 (germline): LGHNA, YNFKEQ. The CDR3 has 17 amino acids. After removal of 4 bases from V and 4 bases from J, the junction contained 13 bases not matched to a gene. In nucleotides, the CDR3 is TGTGCCAGCAGCCCCCACGGGCCGCGACAGGGATACAATGAGCAGTTCTTC. Amino acids: CASSPHGPRQGYNEQFF.

This chain connects TRBV28 to TRBJ2-7, with TRBD1 matching over 7 bases. Germline loops: CDR1 MDHEN, CDR2 SYDVKM. The CDR3 covers 15 residues. Unmatched junction bases numbered 6, after V lost 2 bases and J lost 2 bases. CDR3 sequence: CASSLGDRRPYEQYF. The CDR3 DNA sequence: TGTGCCAGCAGTTTAGGGGACAGACGCCCCTACGAGCAGTACTTC.

This chain joins TRBV6-6 and TRBJ1-5; D unclear. With 5 bases removed from V and 4 bases from J, the gap between germline ends came to 9 bases. Germline CDR1 is MNHNY and CDR2 is SVGAGI (reference sequence). This CDR3 is 13 amino acids long. CDR3 in amino acids: CASSPDGNQPQHF. CDR3 coding DNA: TGTGCCAGCAGTCCCGACGGGAATCAGCCCCAGCATTTT.

The rearrangement uses TRBV5-4 and TRBJ2-5, with D hard to call. V gave up 4 bases and J gave up 2 bases, with 24 bases separating them. Per the germline V gene, CDR1 is SGHNT and CDR2 is YYREEE (reference sequence). The CDR3 spans 18 residues. CDR3 protein: CASSPGFIGRQGQETQYF. For the CDR3, the DNA is TGTGCCAGCAGCCCCGGTTTCATCGGCAGACAAGGGCAAGAGACCCAGTACTTC.

The J gene is TRBJ2-4, the V gene TRBV27; TRBD2 matches at 10 bases. The CDR3 loop spans 20 amino acids. V lost 5 bases, J lost 0 bases, and 16 bases stayed unmatched. Germline CDR1 MNHEY, CDR2 SMNVEV (reference sequence). Written as DNA, the CDR3 is TGTGCCAGCAGTCCCCTATCGGGACTAGCGCTCTCCTTAGCCAAAAACATTCAGTACTTC. Translated, it gives CASSPLSGLALSLAKNIQYF.